This T cell receptor (beta chain) came from a study of PD-1 blockade in classical Hodgkin lymphoma. The ends were cut back, 3 bases at V and 3 bases at J, with 13 bases in the middle. The germline CDR1 and CDR2 sequences are SGDLS and YYNGEE. CDR3 size: 14 residues. Study findings and constraints: Complete responders possessed baseline diversity comparable to newly diagnosed patients. Patients starting nivolumab less than 1 year after ASCT had lower diversity and were excluded from later analyses.

This clone was seen a few times. Its antigen is not known. The repertoire was sequenced with immunoSEQ multiplex PCR; TCRdb's copy has only in-frame clones and lacks some. The table has about 27,000 clones, about 91% seen once. Each patient's relapse followed autologous stem cell transplantation, and brentuximab vedotin exposure varied. After thawing, PBMCs were subjected to magnetic negative selection to isolate CD8+ T cells. The chain links TRBV9 to TRBJ2-7; D is undetermined. This sequence was found in a human donor with classical Hodgkin lymphoma. The starting material was CD8+ T cells from blood, obtained at baseline. The CDR3 bases are TGTGCCAGCAGCGACAGCAACCGGCACTACGAGCAGTACTTC. Its protein product is CASSDSNRHYEQYF.